Listed below are T cell receptor beta chains from one sample, sequenced in a study of neurological immune-mediated disorders. A single record per CDR3 protein comes from TCRdb applying MiXCR to the 5' RACE reads. The table includes about 66,000 distinct CDR3 sequences, under 5% detected once. The sample was PBMCs. All receptors come from a man aged 30 to 45 with multiple sclerosis. Each CDR3 is given with its conserved first and last residue. Fields, in order: clone size, D gene, J gene, V gene, CDR3 DNA, CDR3 protein. A D gene is named only where the DNA matches it firmly. Not all rows give a size; the values are once, few, many and, for expanded clones, a class.

>many|NA|TRBJ1-6|TRBV9
TGTGCCAGCAGCGTAGTAACCGACGGCTCACCCCTCAACTTT
CASSVVTDGSPLNF
>NA|NA|TRBJ1-1|TRBV5-1
TGCGCCAGCAGCATGGCGGGCGGGGGGGACACTGAAGCTTTCTTT
CASSMAGGGDTEAFF
>many|TRBD1|TRBJ2-6|TRBV5-5
TGTGCCAGCAGCCCCACAGGGGCTGGGGCCAACGTCCTGACTTTC
CASSPTGAGANVLTF
>many|NA|TRBJ1-1|TRBV20-1
TGCAGTGCTACCTTAGTTGGGGGAAGGACTGAAGCTTTCTTT
CSATLVGGRTEAFF
>few|TRBD1|TRBJ1-2|TRBV18
TGTGCCAGCTCACCCGACAGGGGGTCTGACTATGGCTACACCTTC
CASSPDRGSDYGYTF
>many|TRBD1|TRBJ2-5|TRBV5-1
TGCGCCAGCAGCAGAGGGACAGGGGGAACCCAAGAGACCCAGTACTTC
CASSRGTGGTQETQYF
>many|TRBD1|TRBJ2-2|TRBV7-9
TGTGCCAGCATCCTGGGACAGGGCGCCGGGGAGCTGTTTTTT
CASILGQGAGELFF
>many|NA|TRBJ2-1|TRBV20-1
TGCAGTGCCCATATTTCAGGGACCAATGAGCAGTTCTTC
CSAHISGTNEQFF
>many|NA|TRBJ1-2|TRBV5-1
TGCGCCAGCAATGGTGGTGACTATGGCTACACCTTC
CASNGGDYGYTF
>many|NA|TRBJ1-1|TRBV20-1
TGCAGTTTAACGTTCAGGGAGGAAGCTTTCTTT
CSLTFREEAFF
>many|NA|TRBJ1-1|TRBV5-1
TGCGCCAGCCGCCCGGGATCCCAGGGGCACGAAGCTTTCTTT
CASRPGSQGHEAFF
>NA|TRBD2|TRBJ2-5|TRBV4-1
TGCGCCAGCAGCCAAGATCGGCTAGCGGGGAAGACCCAGTACTTC
CASSQDRLAGKTQYF
>many|NA|TRBJ2-3|TRBV12-3/TRBV12-4
TGTGCCAGCATCCCCTCCTGGGCCGACGATACGCAGTATTTT
CASIPSWADDTQYF
>many|NA|TRBJ1-6|TRBV6-6
TGTGCCAGCAGAGGGGAAGGTTCACCCCTCCACTTT
CASRGEGSPLHF
>many|NA|TRBJ1-2|TRBV2
TGTGCCAGCAGCGGGACATTCACCGGCTACACCTTC
CASSGTFTGYTF
>many|TRBD1|TRBJ2-7|TRBV4-1
TGCGCCAGCAGCCACGGAGAGGACAGGGCGACCTACGAGCAGTACTTC
CASSHGEDRATYEQYF
>many|NA|TRBJ1-1|TRBV11-2
TGTGCCAGCAGCGCCCAGCCTCCAGGCTTGAACACTGAAGCTTTCTTT
CASSAQPPGLNTEAFF
>many|NA|TRBJ1-1|TRBV20-1
TGCAGTGCTAGTAGGGGCGCGGCAGGGCTACACACTGAAGCTTTCTTT
CSASRGAAGLHTEAFF
>few|TRBD1|TRBJ1-1|TRBV20-1
TGCAGTGCTAGAGGAGGGGGCCCGAAAACTGAAGCTTTCTTT
CSARGGGPKTEAFF
>many|TRBD1|TRBJ2-3|TRBV7-9
TGTGCCAGCAGCTTACTACAGGGGGCGAATACGCAGTATTTT
CASSLLQGANTQYF
>few|NA|TRBJ1-6|TRBV6-1
TGTGCCAGCAGTGGACGGTACAGAGTTGATTCACCCCTCCACTTT
CASSGRYRVDSPLHF
>many|NA|TRBJ2-3|TRBV7-9
TGTGCCAGCAGCCCGAGAATCACAGATACGCAGTATTTT
CASSPRITDTQYF
>few|TRBD1|TRBJ2-1|TRBV9
TGTGCCAGCAGCGTAGGAAGGCAGGGGGATCATGAGCAGTTCTTC
CASSVGRQGDHEQFF
>many|TRBD1|TRBJ1-2|TRBV14
TGTGCCAGCAGCCGAGTAACAGGGGAGAGGGGCTATGGCTACACCTTC
CASSRVTGERGYGYTF
>many|NA|TRBJ1-2|TRBV15
TGTGCCACCAGCAGAGATTCAGGGTTCGTTTATGGCTACACCTTC
CATSRDSGFVYGYTF
>many|NA|TRBJ2-1|TRBV12-3/TRBV12-4
TGTGCCAGCAGTTTAGCGCGAAAGGATGAGCAGTTCTTC
CASSLARKDEQFF
>many|NA|TRBJ1-2|TRBV5-1
TGCGCCAGCAGCTTGGGGGGAAAACTATGGAGACGCTATGGCTACACCTTC
CASSLGGKLWRRYGYTF
>many|NA|TRBJ2-2|TRBV29-1
TGCAGCGTTGACAGCACCGGGGAGCTGTTTTTT
CSVDSTGELFF
>NA|TRBD1|TRBJ2-7|TRBV15
TGTGCCACCAGCAGAGATCAAAAGGGGGCATCAGAGCAGTACTTC
CATSRDQKGASEQYF
>many|TRBD2|TRBJ2-7|TRBV2
TGTGCCAGCAAATCACTCGGGGGGGACGAGCAGTACTTC
CASKSLGGDEQYF
>many|NA|TRBJ2-2|TRBV7-2
TGTGCCAGCAGCAAAAGCGGAACCGGGGAGCTGTTTTTT
CASSKSGTGELFF
>once|TRBD2|TRBJ2-2|TRBV6-2/TRBV6-3
TGTGCCAGCAGCCCGGGGGGGCTACCTAACACCGGGGAGCTGTTTTTT
CASSPGGLPNTGELFF
>many|NA|TRBJ2-7|TRBV2
TGTGCCAGCAGTGGGAGCAGGGGTTCGTACGAGCAGTACTTC
CASSGSRGSYEQYF
>many|NA|TRBJ1-1|TRBV29-1
TGCAGCGTCAGGGGTGGAGGTGAAGCTTTCTTT
CSVRGGGEAFF
>many|NA|TRBJ2-2|TRBV9
TGTGCCAGCAGCCCCCAGGTGAACACCGGGGAGCTGTTTTTT
CASSPQVNTGELFF
>few|NA|TRBJ1-1|TRBV28
TGTGCCAGCATTGGCTCCAACACTGAAGCTTTCTTT
CASIGSNTEAFF
>many|NA|TRBJ2-3|TRBV20-1
TGCAGTGCTAGGGACCGTTATTACACAGATACGCAGTATTTT
CSARDRYYTDTQYF
>many|NA|TRBJ1-2|TRBV5-6
TGTGCCAGCAGCTTGGTTTCAGCCTATGGCTACACCTTC
CASSLVSAYGYTF
>many|TRBD1|TRBJ1-6|TRBV20-1
TGCAGTGCTAGGGCTGGGACAGGGGGATTTTCACCCCTCCACTTT
CSARAGTGGFSPLHF
>many|NA|TRBJ1-2|TRBV12-3/TRBV12-4
TGTGCCAGCAGTTTAAACTTAGGAGCAAATGGCTACACCTTC
CASSLNLGANGYTF
>NA|NA|TRBJ2-1|TRBV5-1
TGCGCCAGCAGCTTGATGGGGTCGGACAATGAGCAGTTCTTC
CASSLMGSDNEQFF
>NA|NA|TRBJ1-5|TRBV5-1
TGCGCCAGCAGCTTGGGGGATCAGCCCAAGCATTTT
CASSLGDQPKHF
>many|TRBD1|TRBJ1-4|TRBV15
TGTGCCACCAGCAGAGATCTAGGGGGCCGGGAAAAACTGTTTTTT
CATSRDLGGREKLFF
>few|TRBD2|TRBJ2-3|TRBV5-1
TGCGCCAGCTCTAGCGGGGGGGCAGGAGATACGCAGTATTTT
CASSSGGAGDTQYF
>NA|NA|TRBJ2-7|TRBV7-9
TGTGCCAGCAAGGCAGGGAACTCCTACGAGCAGTACTTC
CASKAGNSYEQYF
>few|NA|TRBJ1-4|TRBV4-1
TGCGCCAGCAGCCAGGGCAGGGGTAGGGGTAATGAAAAACTGTTTTTT
CASSQGRGRGNEKLFF
>many|NA|TRBJ1-3|TRBV20-1
TGCAGTGCCCCAGACCCCCGAGGAAACACCATATATTTT
CSAPDPRGNTIYF